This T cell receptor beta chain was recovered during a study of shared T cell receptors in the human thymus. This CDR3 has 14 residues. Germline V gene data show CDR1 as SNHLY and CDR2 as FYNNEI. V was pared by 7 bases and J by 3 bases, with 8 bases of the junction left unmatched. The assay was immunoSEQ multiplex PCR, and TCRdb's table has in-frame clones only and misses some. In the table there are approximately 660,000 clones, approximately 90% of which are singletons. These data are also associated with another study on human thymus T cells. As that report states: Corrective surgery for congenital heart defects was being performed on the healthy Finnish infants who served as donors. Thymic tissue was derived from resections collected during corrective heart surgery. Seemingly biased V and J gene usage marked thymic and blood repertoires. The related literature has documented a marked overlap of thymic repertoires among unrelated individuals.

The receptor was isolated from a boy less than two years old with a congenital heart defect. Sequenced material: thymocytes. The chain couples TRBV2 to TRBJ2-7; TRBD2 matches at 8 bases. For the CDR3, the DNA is TGTGCCAGCATTTCTGGGACTAGGCACTACGAGCAGTACTTC. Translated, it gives CASISGTRHYEQYF.